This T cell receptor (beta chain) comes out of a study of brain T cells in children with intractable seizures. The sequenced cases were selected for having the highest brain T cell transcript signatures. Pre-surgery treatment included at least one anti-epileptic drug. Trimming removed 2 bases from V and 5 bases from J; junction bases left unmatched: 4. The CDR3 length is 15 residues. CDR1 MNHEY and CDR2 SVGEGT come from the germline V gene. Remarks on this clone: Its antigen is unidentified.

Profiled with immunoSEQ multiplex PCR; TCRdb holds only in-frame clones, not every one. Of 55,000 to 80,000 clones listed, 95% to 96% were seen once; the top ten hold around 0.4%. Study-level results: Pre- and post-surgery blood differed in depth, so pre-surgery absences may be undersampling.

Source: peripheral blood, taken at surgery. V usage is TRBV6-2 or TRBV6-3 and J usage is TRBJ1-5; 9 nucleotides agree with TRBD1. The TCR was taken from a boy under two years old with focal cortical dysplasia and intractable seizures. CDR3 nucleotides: TGTGCCAGCAGTTACAGCTACAGGGGGCATCAGCCCCAGCATTTT. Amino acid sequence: CASSYSYRGHQPQHF.